This T cell receptor beta chain was identified during a study of T cell responses to AZD1222 COVID-19 vaccine. Both about-4-week and about-12-week second-dose recipients were combined. The study, taken as a whole, reports: Baseline serology detected seropositivity in only five to seven AZD1222 recipients. Repertoire samples came only from after the peak T cell response. There were mostly white British donors and more females than males, and clonal diversity was possibly underestimated.

Method: immunoSEQ multiplex PCR; TCRdb's copy keeps in-frame clones and lacks some. The sample includes 15,000 to 20,000 clones, around nine tenths of them seen just once. Comment on this clone: Its matching antigen is unknown.

This CDR3 has 11 amino acids. Trimming cost V 1 base and J 5 bases, with 3 bases left between them. The germline V gene encodes CDR1 MDHEN and CDR2 SYDVKM. The clonotype originates from an adult who received the AZD1222 COVID-19 vaccine. The specimen was peripheral blood, collected 28 days after the second AZD1222 dose. V and J are TRBV28 and TRBJ2-7; D not resolved. The DNA for the CDR3 is TGTGCCAGCAGTTTATCCCACGAGCAGTACTTC. Residues: CASSLSHEQYF.